Below, 15 T cell receptor beta chains from the same sample are listed, as sequenced in a study of T cells after yellow fever vaccination. In TCRdb, the 5' RACE reads were re-called with MiXCR into one record per CDR3 protein. The table records around 530,000 distinct CDR3 sequences, 17% of them present only once. Source: PBMCs, taken around 5 days after the first yellow fever vaccination. Receptor source: a man aged 18 to 29 who received the YFV17D yellow fever vaccine.

The chain employs TRBV7-2 and TRBJ2-3, with D uncertain. Germline CDR1 is SGHTA and CDR2 is FQGNSA. V was cut by 0 bases and J by 3 bases, with 10 bases left in between. The CDR3 runs 15 residues. This CDR3 is CASSLAMGWTDTQYF. In DNA form, the CDR3 reads TGTGCCAGCAGCTTAGCCATGGGGTGGACAGATACGCAGTATTTT.

This clonotype was detected only a few times. This sequence joins TRBV2 and TRBJ1-4, with D unclear. CDR1 SNHLY and CDR2 FYNNEI come from the germline V gene. The CDR3 loop spans 15 amino acids. V lost 0 bases and J 7 bases, leaving 12 bases between the germline ends. The CDR3 region is CASSEAKSGSEKLFF. As DNA, the CDR3 is TGTGCCAGCAGTGAAGCGAAGTCGGGAAGTGAAAAACTGTTTTTT. The full variable domain, with the rest looked up from reference TRBV2 and TRBJ1-4, is EPEVTQTPSHQVTQMGQEVILRCVPISNHLYFYWYRQILGQKVEFLVSFYNNEISEKSEIFDDQFSVERPDGSNFTLKIRSTKLEDSAMYFCASSEAKSGSEKLFFGSGTQLSVL.

This clonotype was counted between two and nine times. The CDR3 DNA follows: TGCGCCAGCAGCCATGATACTAGCGGGGGGGCCGGTTGGAGAGATACGCAGTATTTT. Residues: CASSHDTSGGAGWRDTQYF. The V gene is TRBV4-1, the J gene TRBJ2-3, with 13 bases aligning to TRBD2. V lost 3 bases and J lost 5; bases outside the gene matches: 14. This CDR3 is built from 19 residues. Germline loops: CDR1 MGHRA, CDR2 YSYEKL.

This clonotype has a handful of counts. The rearrangement joins TRBV12-3 or TRBV12-4 to TRBJ2-2; no firm D call. The CDR3 has 15 residues. The ends were cut back, 3 bases at V and 0 bases at J, with 8 bases in the middle. Here the CDR3 reads CASSFRVSNTGELFF. CDR3 coding DNA: TGTGCCAGCAGTTTTAGGGTGTCGAACACCGGGGAGCTGTTTTTT.

Only a few counts were recorded for this clonotype. The gene calls are TRBV2 and TRBJ2-4; tentative D call: TRBD1 (6 bases). Trimming removed 7 bases from V and 8 bases from J, with 12 bases in between. Germline V gene sequence: CDR1 SNHLY, CDR2 FYNNEI. The CDR3 loop spans 12 amino acids. CDR3: CASKSGADIQYF. The CDR3 DNA reads as TGTGCCAGCAAGTCAGGGGCGGACATTCAGTACTTC.

The chain employs TRBV5-1 and TRBJ2-3; a weak D match, TRBD2 (6 bases). V was trimmed by 5 bases and J by 2 bases, leaving 12 bases between them. Germline lookup yields CDR1 SGHRS and CDR2 YFSETQ. This CDR3 spans 14 amino acids. The CDR3 nucleotides are TGCGCCAGCAGGGTTAGCGGCATCACAGATACGCAGTATTTT. Translation: CASRVSGITDTQYF.

There are a few counts of this clonotype. The genes are TRBV4-1 and TRBJ2-7; 9 nucleotides agree with TRBD1. Unmatched junction bases numbered 4, after V lost 0 bases and J lost 1 base. Germline values: CDR1 MGHRA, CDR2 YSYEKL. The CDR3 has 16 amino acids. The CDR3 reads CASSQERGTGSYEQYF. As DNA, the CDR3 is TGCGCCAGCAGCCAAGAGCGGGGGACAGGGTCCTACGAGCAGTACTTC.

The V gene is TRBV6-2 or TRBV6-3, the J gene TRBJ2-3; D unresolved. The CDR3 sequence is 11 residues long. Germline CDR1 and CDR2: MNHEY and SVGEGT. The V end lost 8 bases, the J end lost 2 bases, and 5 bases lay between the germline ends. CDR3 sequence (DNA): TGTGCCAGCGGCGACACAGATACGCAGTATTTT. It is translated as CASGDTDTQYF.

This clonotype was recorded a few times. The chain uses TRBV5-1 and TRBJ1-1, with a tentative D call TRBD1 (5 bases). Trimming removed 0 bases at V and 1 base at J, with 19 bases between. CDR3 length: 18 residues. CDR1 and CDR2 from the germline V gene are SGHRS and YFSETQ. The CDR3 bases are TGCGCCAGCAGCTTGGCCGGGGGGTCTGGCAGCCAGAACACTGAAGCTTTCTTT. The encoded protein is CASSLAGGSGSQNTEAFF.

This clonotype was seen at least ten times. The gene calls are TRBV18 and TRBJ2-2, with 8 bases lining up with TRBD1. The CDR3 loop spans 16 amino acids. The junction had 7 bases not matched to a gene; V was cut back by 0 bases and J by 7 bases. CDR1 is KGHSH, CDR2 LQKENI, per germline. The CDR3 loop reads CASSPPDRALIGELFF. In nucleotides, the CDR3 is TGTGCCAGCTCACCACCGGACAGGGCATTAATCGGGGAGCTGTTTTTT.

The V call is TRBV15, the J call TRBJ2-7; maybe TRBD1 (6 bases). The CDR3 consists of 13 residues. V lost 5 bases to trimming and J lost 3 bases, with 11 bases between them. Germline CDR1 is LNHNV and CDR2 is YYDKDF (reference sequence). CDR3 nucleotide sequence: TGTGCCACCAGCTTCGGACAGAACTACGAGCAGTACGTC. Translation: CATSFGQNYEQYV.

V gene TRBV12-5 combines with J gene TRBJ2-3, with 12 bases aligning to TRBD1. CDR3 size: 16 residues. Germline CDR1 and CDR2: LGHNT and FRNRAP. After removal of 5 bases from V and 3 bases from J, the junction contained 6 bases not matched to a gene. The CDR3 DNA reads TGTGCTAGTGGTCTAGGGACAGGGGGCCGGACAGATACGCAGTATTTT. Translating gives CASGLGTGGRTDTQYF.

This clonotype was picked up many times. The CDR3 DNA reads as TGCGCCAGCAGCCAAACAGTCCAAGAGACCCAGTACTTC. Protein sequence: CASSQTVQETQYF. The chain links TRBV4-3 to TRBJ2-5, with D unresolved. The germline CDR1 and CDR2 sequences are LGHNA and YSLEER. Trimming took off 2 bases at V and 1 base at J, with 5 bases between the two ends. This CDR3 is 13 amino acids long.

J is TRBJ2-3 and V is TRBV25-1; no firm D call. Germline CDR1 and CDR2: MGHDK and SYGVNS. This CDR3 contains 11 residues. Between the trimmed V and J ends, which lost 2 bases and 7 bases, there was a span of 4 bases. The chain's CDR3 is CASSEGNTQYF. As DNA, the CDR3 is TGTGCCAGCAGTGAAGGGAATACGCAGTATTTT.

J is TRBJ2-2 and V is TRBV7-3; D is undetermined. CDR1 and CDR2 (germline): SGHTA, FQGTGA. V was clipped by 1 base and J by 8 bases, with 8 bases between them. The CDR3 is 13 residues long. This chain's CDR3 is CASSLRPEGELFF. The CDR3, as DNA: TGTGCCAGCAGCTTAAGACCAGAGGGGGAGCTGTTTTTT.